This TCR beta chain was recorded in a study of blood T cells in healthy people across ages. The ends were cut back, 4 bases at V and 7 bases at J, with 18 bases in the middle. This CDR3 region has 14 residues. Germline CDR1 and CDR2: DFQATT and SNEGSKA (reference sequence). This clonotype was counted many times. A second PCR, run for about 7 to 11 cycles, used a sample-barcoded 5' primer plus a J-beta primer mix. TCRdb re-derived calls from the 5' RACE reads in MiXCR, one entry per CDR3 protein. Here the sample spans hundreds of thousands of distinct CDR3 sequences, about 30% being singletons. There were healthy Caucasian individuals from Russia, aged roughly 6 to 90, serving as donors. Drawn from each donor were approximately 9.5 milliliters of peripheral blood. Samples each yielded at least 5 micrograms of total RNA.

The V and J genes are TRBV20-1 and TRBJ2-3; the D gene is possibly TRBD1 (7 bases). The sequence was obtained from a woman older than 75 in good health. The sample taken for sequencing was blood. The CDR3 region is CSANGQEGKNTQYF. The DNA of the CDR3 is TGCAGTGCTAATGGACAGGAGGGAAAAAATACGCAGTATTTT.